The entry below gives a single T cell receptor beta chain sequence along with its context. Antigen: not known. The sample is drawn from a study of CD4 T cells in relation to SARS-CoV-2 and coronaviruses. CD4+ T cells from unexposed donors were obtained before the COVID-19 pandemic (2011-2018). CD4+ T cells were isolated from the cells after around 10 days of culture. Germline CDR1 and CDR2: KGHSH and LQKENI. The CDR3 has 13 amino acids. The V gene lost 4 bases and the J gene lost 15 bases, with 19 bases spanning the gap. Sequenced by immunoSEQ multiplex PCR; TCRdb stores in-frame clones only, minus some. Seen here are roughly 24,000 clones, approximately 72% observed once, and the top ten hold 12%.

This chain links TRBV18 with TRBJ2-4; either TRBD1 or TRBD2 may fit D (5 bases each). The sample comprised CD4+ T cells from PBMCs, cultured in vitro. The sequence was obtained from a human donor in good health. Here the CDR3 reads CASSQGIEGFRYF. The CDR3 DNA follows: TGTGCCAGCTCACAGGGGATCGAGGGGTTTAGGTACTTC. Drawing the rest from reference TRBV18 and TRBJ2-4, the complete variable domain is NAGVMQNPRHLVRRRGQEARLRCSPMKGHSHVYWYRQLPEEGLKFMVYLQKENIIDESGMPKERFSAEFPKEGPSILRIQQVVRGDSAAYFCASSQGIEGFRYFGAGTRLSVL.